Listed below are T cell receptor beta chains from one sample, sequenced in a study of T cell repertoires in cytomegalovirus infection. MiXCR, run by TCRdb on the reads, gives a single entry per CDR3 protein. The repertoire consists of around 630,000 distinct CDR3 sequences, with roughly 24% occurring once and the leading ten covering around 7.6%. The sequencing sample was made of CD8+ T cells from PBMCs. Receptors were obtained from a human donor in good health (CMV status not recorded). Some clones in this sample may be carry-over from other donors' samples. Each CDR3 is given with its conserved first and last residue. D genes are given only for firm matches. The size of a clone is reported for some rows only, either as once, few or many, or as a class for expanded clones.

d_gene: NA; j_gene: TRBJ2-5; v_gene: TRBV29-1; abundance: few; CDR3aa: CSTLNRVAPKETQYF; CDR3nt: TGCAGCACCCTGAACAGGGTTGCCCCTAAAGAGACCCAGTACTTC
d_gene: NA; j_gene: TRBJ1-6; v_gene: TRBV7-2; abundance: many; CDR3aa: CASSLGGSYNSPLHF; CDR3nt: TGTGCCAGCAGCTTAGGGGGCTCCTATAATTCACCCCTCCACTTT
d_gene: TRBD1; j_gene: TRBJ2-3; v_gene: TRBV28; abundance: many; CDR3aa: CATSPGVRQGITDTQYF; CDR3nt: TGTGCCACCTCTCCAGGGGTACGACAGGGTATCACAGATACGCAGTATTTT
d_gene: NA; j_gene: TRBJ1-2; v_gene: TRBV7-9; abundance: few; CDR3aa: CASSPTDGNYGYTF; CDR3nt: TGTGCCAGCAGCCCAACCGACGGGAACTATGGCTACACCTTC
d_gene: NA; j_gene: TRBJ1-4; v_gene: TRBV4-3; abundance: few; CDR3aa: CASSQDRGGYQEKLFF; CDR3nt: TGCGCCAGCAGCCAAGATAGGGGCGGGTATCAAGAAAAACTGTTTTTT
d_gene: NA; j_gene: TRBJ2-1; v_gene: TRBV19; abundance: NA; CDR3aa: CASSMGTTGQFF; CDR3nt: TGTGCCAGTAGTATGGGGACGACGGGGCAGTTCTTC
d_gene: TRBD1; j_gene: TRBJ2-5; v_gene: TRBV28; abundance: NA; CDR3aa: CASSQDRGRETQYF; CDR3nt: TGTGCCAGCAGCCAGGACAGGGGGCGGGAGACCCAGTACTTC
d_gene: TRBD1; j_gene: TRBJ2-1; v_gene: TRBV9; abundance: few; CDR3aa: CASSYSGTGGNEQFF; CDR3nt: TGTGCCAGCAGTTATTCCGGGACAGGGGGCAATGAGCAGTTCTTC
d_gene: NA; j_gene: TRBJ2-2; v_gene: TRBV10-3; abundance: few; CDR3aa: CAIRSGTPNTGELFF; CDR3nt: TGTGCCATCAGATCCGGGACACCCAACACCGGGGAGCTGTTTTTT
d_gene: TRBD1; j_gene: TRBJ1-1; v_gene: TRBV7-9; abundance: few; CDR3aa: CASSSQGAGYKAFF; CDR3nt: TGTGCCAGCAGCTCACAGGGGGCGGGATATAAAGCTTTCTTT
d_gene: NA; j_gene: TRBJ2-1; v_gene: TRBV10-2; abundance: few; CDR3aa: CASSELVVGHSYNEQFF; CDR3nt: TGCGCCAGCAGTGAGTTGGTAGTTGGTCATTCCTACAATGAGCAGTTCTTC
d_gene: TRBD1; j_gene: TRBJ1-1; v_gene: TRBV10-1; abundance: NA; CDR3aa: CASKDRGTEAFF; CDR3nt: TGCGCCTCAAAGGACAGGGGAACTGAAGCTTTCTTT
d_gene: NA; j_gene: TRBJ1-5; v_gene: TRBV7-8; abundance: many; CDR3aa: CASSHRQNQPQHF; CDR3nt: TGTGCCAGCAGCCACAGGCAAAATCAGCCCCAGCATTTT
d_gene: NA; j_gene: TRBJ2-3; v_gene: TRBV19; abundance: NA; CDR3aa: CASRAQGTDTQYF; CDR3nt: TGTGCCAGTAGAGCACAGGGAACAGATACGCAGTATTTT
d_gene: NA; j_gene: TRBJ2-1; v_gene: TRBV29-1; abundance: NA; CDR3aa: CSVEGYNEQFF; CDR3nt: TGCAGCGTTGAAGGATACAATGAGCAGTTCTTC
d_gene: NA; j_gene: TRBJ1-1; v_gene: TRBV5-1; abundance: few; CDR3aa: CASSQRTLGLNTEAFF; CDR3nt: TGCGCCAGCAGCCAACGAACTCTGGGGCTTAACACTGAAGCTTTCTTT
d_gene: NA; j_gene: TRBJ2-6; v_gene: TRBV7-9; abundance: few; CDR3aa: CASSPKGAGANVLTF; CDR3nt: TGTGCCAGCAGCCCAAAGGGCGCTGGGGCCAACGTCCTGACTTTC
d_gene: NA; j_gene: TRBJ2-1; v_gene: TRBV6-2/TRBV6-3; abundance: NA; CDR3aa: CASSLDPSDYNEQFF; CDR3nt: TGTGCCAGCAGCCTCGACCCTAGCGATTACAATGAGCAGTTCTTC
d_gene: TRBD1; j_gene: TRBJ1-4; v_gene: TRBV20-1; abundance: NA; CDR3aa: CSAPGGANEKLFF; CDR3nt: TGCAGTGCTCCAGGGGGCGCTAATGAAAAACTGTTTTTT
d_gene: NA; j_gene: TRBJ1-2; v_gene: TRBV12-3/TRBV12-4; abundance: few; CDR3aa: CASSQGRGYGYTF; CDR3nt: TGTGCCAGCAGCCAGGGCAGAGGCTATGGCTACACCTTC
d_gene: TRBD1; j_gene: TRBJ2-2; v_gene: TRBV7-2; abundance: NA; CDR3aa: CASSAPGQGTGELFF; CDR3nt: TGTGCCAGCAGCGCCCCGGGACAGGGGACCGGGGAGCTGTTTTTT
d_gene: NA; j_gene: TRBJ1-2; v_gene: TRBV14; abundance: once; CDR3aa: CASSQDPGYWHVYTF; CDR3nt: TGTGCCAGCAGCCAAGATCCAGGCTACTGGCATGTCTACACCTTC
d_gene: NA; j_gene: TRBJ2-5; v_gene: TRBV19; abundance: few; CDR3aa: CASSDTGLNGETQYF; CDR3nt: TGTGCCAGTAGCGACACCGGCCTGAACGGGGAGACCCAGTACTTC
d_gene: NA; j_gene: TRBJ1-4; v_gene: TRBV20-1; abundance: NA; CDR3aa: CSVPRAGTGEKLFF; CDR3nt: TGCAGTGTCCCCCGGGCGGGTACCGGTGAAAAACTGTTTTTT
d_gene: TRBD1; j_gene: TRBJ2-1; v_gene: TRBV7-2; abundance: many; CDR3aa: CASPGDRGRGEQFF; CDR3nt: TGTGCCAGTCCGGGGGACAGGGGGCGCGGTGAGCAGTTCTTC
d_gene: NA; j_gene: TRBJ1-2; v_gene: TRBV2; abundance: NA; CDR3aa: CASSDRYGYTF; CDR3nt: TGTGCCAGCAGCGACAGATATGGCTACACCTTC
d_gene: NA; j_gene: TRBJ2-5; v_gene: TRBV7-6; abundance: many; CDR3aa: CASSLDPTQETQYF; CDR3nt: TGTGCCAGCAGCTTAGACCCTACACAAGAGACCCAGTACTTC
d_gene: NA; j_gene: TRBJ2-2; v_gene: TRBV11-2; abundance: NA; CDR3aa: CANSLAFTGELFF; CDR3nt: TGTGCCAACAGCTTAGCCTTCACCGGGGAGCTGTTTTTT
d_gene: NA; j_gene: TRBJ1-1; v_gene: TRBV7-8; abundance: many; CDR3aa: CASSLGTQGWTEAFF; CDR3nt: TGTGCCAGCAGCTTAGGAACACAGGGTTGGACTGAAGCTTTCTTT
d_gene: NA; j_gene: TRBJ2-5; v_gene: TRBV7-4; abundance: NA; CDR3aa: CASSPTPGAEPLETQYF; CDR3nt: TGTGCCAGCAGCCCCACCCCTGGAGCGGAACCTCTCGAGACCCAGTACTTC
d_gene: TRBD2; j_gene: TRBJ2-7; v_gene: TRBV20-1; abundance: few; CDR3aa: CSASEKGGISYEQYF; CDR3nt: TGCAGTGCTTCCGAGAAGGGAGGGATCTCCTACGAGCAGTACTTC
d_gene: TRBD1; j_gene: TRBJ2-1; v_gene: TRBV6-2/TRBV6-3; abundance: few; CDR3aa: CASSYGRGLFYNEQFF; CDR3nt: TGTGCCAGCAGTTATGGCAGGGGGCTTTTCTACAATGAGCAGTTCTTC
d_gene: NA; j_gene: TRBJ2-1; v_gene: TRBV6-2/TRBV6-3; abundance: NA; CDR3aa: CASSYQRNEQFF; CDR3nt: TGTGCCAGCAGTTACCAGAGGAATGAGCAGTTCTTC
d_gene: NA; j_gene: TRBJ2-2; v_gene: TRBV14; abundance: NA; CDR3aa: CASSQVWGGELFF; CDR3nt: TGTGCCAGCAGCCAAGTCTGGGGCGGGGAGCTGTTTTTT
d_gene: NA; j_gene: TRBJ1-4; v_gene: TRBV6-5; abundance: NA; CDR3aa: CASSYRSTVEKLFF; CDR3nt: TGTGCCAGCAGTTACCGTTCTACAGTGGAAAAACTGTTTTTT
d_gene: NA; j_gene: TRBJ2-5; v_gene: TRBV14; abundance: NA; CDR3aa: CASSQERARRETQYF; CDR3nt: TGTGCCAGCAGTCAAGAGAGGGCCAGGAGAGAGACCCAGTACTTC
d_gene: NA; j_gene: TRBJ1-1; v_gene: TRBV18; abundance: NA; CDR3aa: CASSPENGNTEAFF; CDR3nt: TGTGCCAGCTCACCGGAAAATGGGAACACTGAAGCTTTCTTT
d_gene: TRBD1; j_gene: TRBJ2-7; v_gene: TRBV7-9; abundance: many; CDR3aa: CASSPRDRADEQYF; CDR3nt: TGTGCCAGCAGCCCCCGGGACAGGGCCGACGAGCAGTACTTC
d_gene: NA; j_gene: TRBJ1-1; v_gene: TRBV4-1; abundance: few; CDR3aa: CASSRNDRTTEAFF; CDR3nt: TGCGCCAGCAGCCGAAACGACAGGACCACTGAAGCTTTCTTT
d_gene: NA; j_gene: TRBJ2-2; v_gene: TRBV7-9; abundance: NA; CDR3aa: CASSPPVPNTGELFF; CDR3nt: TGTGCCAGCAGCCCCCCGGTCCCGAACACCGGGGAGCTGTTTTTT
d_gene: NA; j_gene: TRBJ2-7; v_gene: TRBV12-3/TRBV12-4; abundance: once; CDR3aa: CASSSTRPDGPPYEQYF; CDR3nt: TGTGCCAGCAGTTCTACGCGGCCGGACGGCCCCCCCTACGAGCAGTACTTC
d_gene: NA; j_gene: TRBJ2-7; v_gene: TRBV29-1; abundance: NA; CDR3aa: CSVEARDYEQYF; CDR3nt: TGCAGCGTTGAGGCCAGGGACTACGAGCAGTACTTC
d_gene: NA; j_gene: TRBJ2-7; v_gene: TRBV2; abundance: many; CDR3aa: CASIARTYEQYF; CDR3nt: TGTGCCAGCATCGCACGGACCTACGAGCAGTACTTC
d_gene: TRBD2; j_gene: TRBJ2-3; v_gene: TRBV4-2; abundance: few; CDR3aa: CASSGTSGGSGTQYF; CDR3nt: TGTGCCAGCAGCGGGACTAGCGGGGGCTCGGGTACGCAGTATTTT
d_gene: NA; j_gene: TRBJ1-1; v_gene: TRBV28; abundance: few; CDR3aa: CASSIRSGVPNTEAFF; CDR3nt: TGTGCCAGCAGTATCCGGTCAGGGGTCCCGAACACTGAAGCTTTCTTT
d_gene: NA; j_gene: TRBJ1-1; v_gene: TRBV7-6; abundance: NA; CDR3aa: CASSLALTAHEAFF; CDR3nt: TGTGCCAGCAGCTTAGCGCTCACAGCACATGAAGCTTTCTTT
d_gene: NA; j_gene: TRBJ1-1; v_gene: TRBV6-5; abundance: NA; CDR3aa: CASSYSGGSAEAFF; CDR3nt: TGTGCCAGCAGTTACTCCGGAGGGAGCGCTGAAGCTTTCTTT
d_gene: TRBD1; j_gene: TRBJ1-5; v_gene: TRBV7-9; abundance: NA; CDR3aa: CASSLGTGGRQPQHF; CDR3nt: TGTGCCAGCAGCCTCGGGACAGGGGGCAGGCAGCCCCAGCATTTT
d_gene: TRBD1; j_gene: TRBJ2-2; v_gene: TRBV7-6; abundance: few; CDR3aa: CASRSDRELAGELFF; CDR3nt: TGTGCCAGCAGATCGGACAGGGAGCTAGCCGGGGAGCTGTTTTTT